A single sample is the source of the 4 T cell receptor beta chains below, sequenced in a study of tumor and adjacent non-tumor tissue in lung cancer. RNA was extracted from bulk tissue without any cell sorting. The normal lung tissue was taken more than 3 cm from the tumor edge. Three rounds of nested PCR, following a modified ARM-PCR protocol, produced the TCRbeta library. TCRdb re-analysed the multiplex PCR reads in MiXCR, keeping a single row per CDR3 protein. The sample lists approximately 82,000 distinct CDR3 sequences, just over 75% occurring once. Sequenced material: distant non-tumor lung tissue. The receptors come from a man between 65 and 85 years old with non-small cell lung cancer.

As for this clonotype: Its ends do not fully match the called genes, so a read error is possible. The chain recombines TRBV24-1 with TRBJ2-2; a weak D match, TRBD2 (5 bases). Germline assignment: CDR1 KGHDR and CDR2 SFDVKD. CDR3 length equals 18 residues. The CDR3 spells CAISDHNTVLAFTGELLF. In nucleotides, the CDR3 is TGTGCCATCAGTGACCATAATACAGTTCTAGCCTTCACCGGGGAGCTGTTATTT.

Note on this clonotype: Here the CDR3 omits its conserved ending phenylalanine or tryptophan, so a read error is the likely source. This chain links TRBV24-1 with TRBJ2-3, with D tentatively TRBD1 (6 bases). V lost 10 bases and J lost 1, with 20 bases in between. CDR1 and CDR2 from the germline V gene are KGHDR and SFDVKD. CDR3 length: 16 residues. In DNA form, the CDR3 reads TGTGCCACACAAGGTAAAGGGGGTTACTGCACAGATACGCAGTATATT. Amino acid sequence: CATQGKGGYCTDTQYI.

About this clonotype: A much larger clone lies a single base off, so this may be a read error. CDR3 nucleotides: TGCGCCAGCGGCCCCCGGTCGGCAGGGGAACTTTCAACTAATGAAAAACTGTTTTTT. Encoded protein: CASGPRSAGELSTNEKLFF. This chain connects TRBV4-1 to TRBJ1-4; possible D gene TRBD1, 6 bases. Deletions cut 8 bases from V and 0 bases from J, with 25 bases between. The CDR3 extends over 19 amino acids. Germline V CDR1 and CDR2: MGHRA, YSYEKL.

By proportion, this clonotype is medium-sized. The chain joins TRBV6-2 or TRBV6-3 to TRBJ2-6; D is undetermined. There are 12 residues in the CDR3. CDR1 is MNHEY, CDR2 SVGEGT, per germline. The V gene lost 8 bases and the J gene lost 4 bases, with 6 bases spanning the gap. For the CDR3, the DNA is TGTGCCAGCCGCACCGGGGCCAACGTCCTGACTTTC. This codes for CASRTGANVLTF.